Below, 21 T cell receptor beta chains from the same sample are listed, as sequenced in a study of cytomegalovirus exposure and HLA in healthy donors. PCR primers comprised 60 Vbeta and 13 Jbeta primers. Sequenced by immunoSEQ multiplex PCR; TCRdb stores in-frame clones only, minus some. This specimen shows around 51,000 clones; the ten leading clones hold more than 25%. The material sequenced was PBMCs. These receptors were collected from a man aged 35-49 years in good health and CMV-seropositive.

The V and J genes are TRBV7-9 and TRBJ2-1; weak D call: TRBD2 (6 bases). The CDR3 covers 14 residues. Trimming pared 5 bases from V and 8 bases from J, leaving 16 bases between. CDR1 is SEHNR, CDR2 FQNEAQ, per germline (reference sequence). The CDR3 DNA sequence: TGTGCCAGCAGCCTCTCGACTAGGAACGATGAGCAGTTCTTC. Protein sequence: CASSLSTRNDEQFF.

This chain connects TRBV6-6 to TRBJ2-1; 7 bases match TRBD1. This CDR3 has 16 residues. CDR1 and CDR2 from the germline V gene are MNHNY and SVGAGI (reference sequence). Trimming at V came to 2 bases and at J to 3 bases, leaving 7 bases not matched to a gene. CDR3 DNA: TGTGCCAGCAGTTACGGGACGAGACAGGGCTACAATGAGCAGTTCTTC. Amino acid sequence: CASSYGTRQGYNEQFF.

J is TRBJ2-7 and V is TRBV4-1, with D tentatively TRBD2 (5 bases). The V gene lost 4 bases and the J gene lost 1 base, with 8 bases spanning the gap. The CDR3 totals 13 residues. Germline V gene sequence: CDR1 MGHRA, CDR2 YSYEKL. The CDR3 reads CASSLDSSYEQYF. The CDR3 DNA is TGCGCCAGCAGCCTGGACTCGTCCTACGAGCAGTACTTC.

The CDR3, as DNA: TGTGCCAGCAGCTCAGACAGATTCCAAGAGACCCAGTACTTC. Translating gives CASSSDRFQETQYF. The genes are TRBV5-6 and TRBJ2-5; D may be TRBD1 (5 bases). With 3 bases removed from V and 1 base from J, the gap between germline ends came to 10 bases. This CDR3 region has 14 residues. Germline V gene sequence: CDR1 SGHDT, CDR2 YYEEEE.

The chain employs TRBV28 and TRBJ1-5, with D hard to call. The CDR3 is made up of 13 amino acids. Germline V CDR1 and CDR2: MDHEN, SYDVKM. Trimming left V 6 bases short and J 4 bases short, with 10 bases between. The CDR3 DNA sequence: TGTGCCAGCAGGGACTTATGGAATCAGCCCCAGCATTTT. Amino acids: CASRDLWNQPQHF.

With respect to this clone: Other DNA sequences of this sample code for an identical CDR3. The chain is built from TRBV9 and TRBJ1-5; a weak D match, TRBD1 (5 bases). V dropped 7 bases and J dropped 7 bases, with 9 bases sitting between them. From germline, CDR1 is SGDLS and CDR2 YYNGEE. CDR3 length equals 11 residues. In DNA form, the CDR3 reads TGTGCCAGCGGGGGGGTACAGCCCCAGCATTTT. Protein sequence: CASGGVQPQHF.

The chain couples TRBV7-3 to TRBJ1-1, with D uncertain. The germline gives CDR1 SGHTA, CDR2 FQGTGA. V lost 5 bases, J lost 1 base, and 8 bases lay in between. CDR3 length: 13 residues. The CDR3 bases are TGTGCCAGCAGCCAACAGAAGAACACTGAAGCTTTCTTT. Translated: CASSQQKNTEAFF.

Written as DNA, the CDR3 is TGCGCCAGCAGCCAAGAACCTAGCGGGGGCTCCGGGGAGCTGTTTTTT. It specifies CASSQEPSGGSGELFF. The rearrangement links TRBV4-3 to TRBJ2-2, with TRBD2 matching over 10 bases. The CDR3 covers 16 residues. Germline CDR1 and CDR2: LGHNA and YSLEER. The J segment lost 6 bases and the V segment lost 0 bases, leaving 4 bases of the junction unmatched.

This rearrangement joins TRBV30 to TRBJ1-1; D possibly corresponds to TRBD1 (6 bases). V was shortened by 8 bases and J by 0 bases, with 22 bases between the two germline ends. From germline, CDR1 is GTSNPN and CDR2 SVGIG (reference sequence). CDR3 size: 16 residues. CDR3 DNA: TGTGCCCAACCCCCCCGGGGGCGGGGGATGAACACTGAAGCTTTCTTT. It yields the protein CAQPPRGRGMNTEAFF.

The chain is built from TRBV10-2 and TRBJ1-1; 11 bases agree with TRBD1. Germline CDR1 reads WSHSY; CDR2 reads SAAADI. V gave up 6 bases and J gave up 5 bases; unmatched junction bases: 8. CDR3 length equals 15 residues. DNA of the CDR3: TGCGCCAGCAGAGAGGGACAGGGGGAGGATACTGAAGCTTTCTTT. It specifies CASREGQGEDTEAFF.

The rearrangement joins TRBV27 to TRBJ2-3; 9 bases match TRBD2. Trimming cost V 3 bases and J 7 bases; bases outside gene matches: 8. This CDR3 is built from 15 residues. In germline, CDR1 is MNHEY, CDR2 SMNVEV (reference sequence). CDR3 amino acids: CASSLGGRAGNTQYF. In DNA form, the CDR3 reads TGTGCCAGCAGTTTGGGCGGGAGGGCCGGGAATACGCAGTATTTT.

The chain recombines TRBV30 with TRBJ1-3, with a possible D match to TRBD1 (6 bases). The CDR3 is 14 residues long. CDR1 and CDR2 from the germline V gene are GTSNPN and SVGIG (reference sequence). The ends were cut back, 0 bases at V and 1 base at J, with 7 bases in the middle. This CDR3 is CAWSVGGSGNTIYF. The CDR3 DNA sequence: TGTGCCTGGAGTGTAGGGGGTTCTGGAAACACCATATATTTT.

The chain recombines TRBV9 with TRBJ2-1, with TRBD1 identical over 11 bases. The germline CDR1 and CDR2 sequences are SGDLS and YYNGEE. The CDR3 is 16 amino acids. With V trimmed by 2 bases and J by 4 bases, 5 bases remained unmatched. The CDR3 reads CASSVSDRGHYNEQFF. The CDR3 nucleotides are TGTGCCAGCAGCGTCTCGGACAGGGGGCATTACAATGAGCAGTTCTTC.

This rearrangement joins TRBV18 to TRBJ2-1, with 8 bases that match TRBD2. CDR1 is KGHSH, CDR2 LQKENI, per germline. CDR3 length: 16 residues. J gave up 7 bases and V 0 bases, and 8 bases lay outside the gene matches. As DNA, the CDR3 is TGTGCCAGCTCACCACCAGGCGGGGGGAGTGTTAATGAGCAGTTCTTC. It codes for CASSPPGGGSVNEQFF.

The V call is TRBV28, the J call TRBJ1-1; TRBD1 is a possible D gene (5 bases). Germline V gives CDR1 MDHEN, CDR2 SYDVKM. The CDR3 contains 14 residues. V dropped 8 bases and J dropped 0 bases, with 13 bases sitting between them. The CDR3, as DNA: TGTGCCAGCGAAGATAGCAGGGTGAACACTGAAGCTTTCTTT. As protein: CASEDSRVNTEAFF.

The rearrangement uses TRBV27 and TRBJ2-3, with TRBD1 matching over 10 bases. V lost 5 bases and J lost 3; bases outside the gene matches: 8. There are 16 residues in the CDR3. The germline V gene encodes CDR1 MNHEY and CDR2 SMNVEV (reference sequence). CDR3 protein: CASSRGDRGRTDTQYF. The CDR3 DNA reads as TGTGCCAGCAGTAGGGGGGACAGGGGAAGAACAGATACGCAGTATTTT.

V and J are TRBV7-9 and TRBJ1-4; no reliable D call. This CDR3 comprises 14 residues. Trimming shortened V by 5 bases and J by 8 bases, and 15 bases separated the two germline ends. CDR1 is SEHNR and CDR2 is FQNEAQ in the germline V gene (reference sequence). CDR3 nucleotides: TGTGCCAGCAGCCCGGTTTCGGGAGGCGAAAAACTGTTTTTT. This codes for CASSPVSGGEKLFF.

The chain carries TRBV28 and TRBJ2-1; 9 bases agree with TRBD1. Per the germline V gene, CDR1 is MDHEN and CDR2 is SYDVKM. V lost 1 base, J lost 3 bases, and 4 bases stayed unmatched. The CDR3 consists of 16 residues. The CDR3 spells CASSLFGQGIYNEQFF. CDR3 sequence (DNA): TGTGCCAGCAGTTTATTCGGACAGGGGATCTACAATGAGCAGTTCTTC.

The chain joins TRBV11-2 to TRBJ2-5, with D maybe TRBD2 (6 bases). Germline V gene data show CDR1 as SGHAT and CDR2 as FQNNGV. The germline V and J ends were trimmed by 4 bases and 4 bases, with 7 bases remaining between them. The CDR3 sequence is 12 residues long. As DNA, the CDR3 is TGTGCCAGCAGCTCGGGACTAGAGACCCAGTACTTC. This translates into CASSSGLETQYF. Drawing the rest from reference TRBV11-2 and TRBJ2-5, the complete variable domain is EAGVAQSPRYKIIEKRQSVAFWCNPISGHATLYWYQQILGQGPKLLIQFQNNGVVDDSQLPKDRFSAERLKGVDSTLKIQPAKLEDSAVYLCASSSGLETQYFGPGTRLLVL.

Written as DNA, the CDR3 is TGTGCCAGCAGCTTAGGACAGGGAGAGACCCAGTACTTC. Translation gives CASSLGQGETQYF. The rearrangement joins TRBV11-1 to TRBJ2-5; TRBD1 agrees at 7 bases. Germline V lookup: CDR1 SGHAT, CDR2 FQDESV (reference sequence). The CDR3 consists of 13 residues. Germline trimming cut 1 base from V and 4 bases from J; bases unmatched to any gene: 0.

This CDR3 reads CASSAGRGDTDTQYF. Written as DNA, the CDR3 is TGCGCCAGCAGCGCCGGGCGGGGAGACACAGATACGCAGTATTTT. The rearrangement links TRBV5-1 to TRBJ2-3; possible D gene TRBD2, 6 bases. V was shortened by 4 bases and J by 2 bases, with 14 bases between the two germline ends. The CDR3 length is 15 residues. The germline CDR1 and CDR2 sequences are SGHRS and YFSETQ.